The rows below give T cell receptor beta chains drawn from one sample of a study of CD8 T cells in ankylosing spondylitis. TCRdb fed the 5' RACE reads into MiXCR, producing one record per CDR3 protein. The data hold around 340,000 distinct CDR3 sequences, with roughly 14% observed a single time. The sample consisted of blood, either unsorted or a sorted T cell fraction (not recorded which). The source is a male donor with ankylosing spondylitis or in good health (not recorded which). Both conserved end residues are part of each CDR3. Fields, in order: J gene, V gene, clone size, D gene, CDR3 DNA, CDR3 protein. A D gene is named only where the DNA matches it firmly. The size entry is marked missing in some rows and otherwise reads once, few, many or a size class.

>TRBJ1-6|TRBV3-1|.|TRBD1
TGTGCCAGCAGCCAATCGGGACAGGGAAGATCACCCCTCCACTTT
CASSQSGQGRSPLHF
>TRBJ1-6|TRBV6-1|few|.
TGTGCCAGCAGTGGGGACATTACCTCCTATAATTCACCCCTCCACTTT
CASSGDITSYNSPLHF
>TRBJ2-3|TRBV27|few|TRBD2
TGTGCCAGCACCTGGGGGGGTACCACAGATACGCAGTATTTT
CASTWGGTTDTQYF
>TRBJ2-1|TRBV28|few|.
TGTGCCAGCAGTTCTACTGGACTACTAAATTGGGAGCAGTTCTTC
CASSSTGLLNWEQFF
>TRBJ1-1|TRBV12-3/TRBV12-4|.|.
TGTGCCAGCAGGTTAGAAGCGGGACGGAGTATGAACACTGAAGCTTTCTTT
CASRLEAGRSMNTEAFF
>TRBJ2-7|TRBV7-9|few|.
TGTGCCAGCAGCCCTGACAGTATCTCCTACGAGCAGTACTTC
CASSPDSISYEQYF
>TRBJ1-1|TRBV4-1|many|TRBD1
TGCGCCAGCAGCCACCCCTTGGGTTGGACAGGGAACACTGAAGCTTTCTTT
CASSHPLGWTGNTEAFF
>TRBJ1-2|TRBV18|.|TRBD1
TGTGCCAGCTTACCCTCTCCAACAGGGACAGGATATGGCTACACCTTC
CASLPSPTGTGYGYTF
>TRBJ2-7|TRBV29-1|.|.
TGCAGCGTGGGGAACTTCTTCTCCTACGAGCAGTACTTC
CSVGNFFSYEQYF
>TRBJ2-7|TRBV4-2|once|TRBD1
TGTGCCAGCAGCCAGGCCTCGGGACAGAGCTACGAGCAGTACTTC
CASSQASGQSYEQYF
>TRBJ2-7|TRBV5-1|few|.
TGCGCCAGCAGCTTGGGACCCCCAAGTTACGAGCAGTACTTC
CASSLGPPSYEQYF
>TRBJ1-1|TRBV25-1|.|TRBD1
TGTGCCAGCAGTGAGCCGGGACAGGGGGCGGATGAAGCTTTCTTT
CASSEPGQGADEAFF
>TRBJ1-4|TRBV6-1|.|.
TGTGCCGGCTCCGGTCAGGGGCGGAATGAAAAACTGTTTTTT
CAGSGQGRNEKLFF
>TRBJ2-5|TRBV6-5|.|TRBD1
TGTGCCAGCAGTTACGGGACGACAGGGAGCGGGACCCAGTACTTC
CASSYGTTGSGTQYF
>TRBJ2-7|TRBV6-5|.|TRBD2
TGTGCCAGCAGTTACGTTGGCGGGAGCTCCTACGAGCAGTACTTC
CASSYVGGSSYEQYF
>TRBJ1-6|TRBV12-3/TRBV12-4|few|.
TGTGCCAGCAGTTTAGAGGACGCTACTTCACCCCTCCACTTT
CASSLEDATSPLHF
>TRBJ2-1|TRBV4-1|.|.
TGCGCCAGCAGCCAAGCCGGGCCTCGCGACGGTGAGCAGTTCTTC
CASSQAGPRDGEQFF
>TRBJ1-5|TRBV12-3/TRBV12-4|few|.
TGTGCCAGCAAGGGGGAACATTTCAATCAGCCCCAGCATTTT
CASKGEHFNQPQHF
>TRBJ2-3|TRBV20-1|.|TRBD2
TGCAGTGCTAGGGCTAGCGGGAGGGGTGGAGATACGCAGTATTTT
CSARASGRGGDTQYF
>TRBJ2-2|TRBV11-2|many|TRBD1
TGTGCCAGCAGCTCAAGGGGGCCCCTCGGGGAGCTGTTTTTT
CASSSRGPLGELFF
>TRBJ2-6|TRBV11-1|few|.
TGTGCCAGCAGCTTAATGGCCAGTGCTTCTGGGGCCAACGTCCTGACTTTC
CASSLMASASGANVLTF
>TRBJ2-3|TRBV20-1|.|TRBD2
TGCAGTGCTCTTCAAACCACTAGCGTCTCCACAGATACGCAGTATTTT
CSALQTTSVSTDTQYF
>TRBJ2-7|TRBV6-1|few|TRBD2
TGTGCCAGCAGTCCCAACGGTAGCGGGGGTCTCTACGAGCAGTACTTC
CASSPNGSGGLYEQYF
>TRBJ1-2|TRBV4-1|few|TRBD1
TGCGCCAGCAGCCAAGAGACACAGGGGGCAAGCGGCTACACCTTC
CASSQETQGASGYTF
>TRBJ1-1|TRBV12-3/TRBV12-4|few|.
TGTGCCAGGACGAAACCAGGGTTGAACACTGAAGCTTTCTTT
CARTKPGLNTEAFF
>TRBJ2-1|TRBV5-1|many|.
TGCGCCAGCAGCTTTAGCCATGAGCAGTTCTTC
CASSFSHEQFF
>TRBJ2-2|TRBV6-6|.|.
TGTGCCAGCAGTTACTCGGGCCCCGGGGAGCTGTTTTTT
CASSYSGPGELFF
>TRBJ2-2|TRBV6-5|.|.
TGTGCCAGCAGTTACTCCCCAGGCAACACCGGGGAGCTGTTTTTT
CASSYSPGNTGELFF
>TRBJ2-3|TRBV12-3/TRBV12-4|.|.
TGTGCCAGCAGTTCAACGTTGGATACGCAGTATTTT
CASSSTLDTQYF
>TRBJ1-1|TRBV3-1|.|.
TGTGCCAGCAGCCCCTCTACAGCAGACACTGAAGCTTTCTTT
CASSPSTADTEAFF
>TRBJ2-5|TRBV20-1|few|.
TGCAGTGCCACGCTGGGGGCGTACCAAGAGACCCAGTACTTC
CSATLGAYQETQYF
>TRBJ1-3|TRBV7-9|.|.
TGTGCCACCGAGTTCAATAGGAGACAGGTTGATGGAAACACCATATATTTT
CATEFNRRQVDGNTIYF
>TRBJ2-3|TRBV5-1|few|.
TGCGCCAGCAGACGCACGGGAGTGGAGGATACGCAGTATTTT
CASRRTGVEDTQYF
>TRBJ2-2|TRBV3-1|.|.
TGTGCCAGCGCCCCGGGACATGCCACCGGGGAGCTGTTTTTT
CASAPGHATGELFF
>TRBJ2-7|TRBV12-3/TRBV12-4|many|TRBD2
TGTGCCAGCAACTCGGGGGGGACTCGCTCCTACGAGCAGTACTTC
CASNSGGTRSYEQYF
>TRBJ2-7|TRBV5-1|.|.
TGCGCCAGCAGCTTGGAAAGGCTCGAGCAGTACTTC
CASSLERLEQYF
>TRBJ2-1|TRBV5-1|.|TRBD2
TGCGCCAGCAGCGCGGGGGGGGTAAGCTACAATGAGCAGTTCTTC
CASSAGGVSYNEQFF
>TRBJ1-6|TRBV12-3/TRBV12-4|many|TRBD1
TGTGCCAGCAGTTCGGGACAGTATAATTCACCCCTCCACTTT
CASSSGQYNSPLHF
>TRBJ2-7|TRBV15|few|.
TGTGCCACCAGCGGAGACAGATTCTCCTACGAGCAGTACTTC
CATSGDRFSYEQYF
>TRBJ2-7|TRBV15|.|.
TGTGCCACCAGCAGAGATCCCGGGATCCACGAGCAGTACTTC
CATSRDPGIHEQYF
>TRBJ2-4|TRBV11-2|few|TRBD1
TGTGCCAGCAGCTTTCCGACAGGGACGAGAAACATTCAGTACTTC
CASSFPTGTRNIQYF
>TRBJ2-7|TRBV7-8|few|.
TGTGCCAGCAGCGTCGGGACCCCCTTTACATACGAGCAGTACTTC
CASSVGTPFTYEQYF
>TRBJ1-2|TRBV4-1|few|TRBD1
TGCGCCAGCAGCCTAAGACAGGGTGGGAACTATGGCTACACCTTC
CASSLRQGGNYGYTF
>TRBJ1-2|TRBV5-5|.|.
TGTGCCAGCAGCTTGGATCCATCACAGGGCTACTATGGCTACACCTTC
CASSLDPSQGYYGYTF
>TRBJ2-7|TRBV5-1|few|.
TGCGCCAGCAGCTTGGGACCGACAGAACTCTACGAGCAGTACTTC
CASSLGPTELYEQYF
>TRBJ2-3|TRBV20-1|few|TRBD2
TGCAGTGCTGAACAGACTAGCGGGTATAGCACAGATACGCAGTATTTT
CSAEQTSGYSTDTQYF
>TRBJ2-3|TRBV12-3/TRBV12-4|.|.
TGTGCCAGCACAGAGGGGGGCACAGATACGCAGTATTTT
CASTEGGTDTQYF
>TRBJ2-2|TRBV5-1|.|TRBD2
TGCGCCAGCAGCTTTACTAGCGGGAGTTCTATCGGGGAGCTGTTTTTT
CASSFTSGSSIGELFF
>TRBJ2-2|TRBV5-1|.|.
TGCGCCAGCAGCTTCGAGAGGACGCCGAACACCGGGGAGCTGTTTTTT
CASSFERTPNTGELFF
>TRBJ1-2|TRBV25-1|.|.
TGTGCCAGCAGTGAAGCTACGATGAGACGGGACTCCTTTTGGTATGGCTACACCTTC
CASSEATMRRDSFWYGYTF
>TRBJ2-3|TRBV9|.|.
TGTGCCAGCAGCGAACGGGAGTTTAGCGGCACAGATACGCAGTATTTT
CASSEREFSGTDTQYF
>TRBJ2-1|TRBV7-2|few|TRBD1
TGTGCCAGCAGCTTAGTTGGGACAGGGACTCACAATGAGCAGTTCTTC
CASSLVGTGTHNEQFF
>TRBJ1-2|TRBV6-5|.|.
TGTGCCAGCAGTCTACGATGGTATGGCTACACCTTC
CASSLRWYGYTF
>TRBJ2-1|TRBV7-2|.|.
TGTGCCAGCAGCTTAGAGAGTAGCGGCAATGAGCAGTTCTTC
CASSLESSGNEQFF
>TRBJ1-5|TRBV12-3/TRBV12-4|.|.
TGTGCCAGCAGTTTAGGGCGGGGGCGTAGCAATCAGCCCCAGCATTTT
CASSLGRGRSNQPQHF
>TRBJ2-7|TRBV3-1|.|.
TGTGCCAGCAGCCTGAGGGGGACTCAGGCCCCCGAGCAGTACTTC
CASSLRGTQAPEQYF
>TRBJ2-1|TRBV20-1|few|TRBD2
TGCAGTGCTAGAGTCCTGACTAGCGGGACGGTCTTC
CSARVLTSGTVF